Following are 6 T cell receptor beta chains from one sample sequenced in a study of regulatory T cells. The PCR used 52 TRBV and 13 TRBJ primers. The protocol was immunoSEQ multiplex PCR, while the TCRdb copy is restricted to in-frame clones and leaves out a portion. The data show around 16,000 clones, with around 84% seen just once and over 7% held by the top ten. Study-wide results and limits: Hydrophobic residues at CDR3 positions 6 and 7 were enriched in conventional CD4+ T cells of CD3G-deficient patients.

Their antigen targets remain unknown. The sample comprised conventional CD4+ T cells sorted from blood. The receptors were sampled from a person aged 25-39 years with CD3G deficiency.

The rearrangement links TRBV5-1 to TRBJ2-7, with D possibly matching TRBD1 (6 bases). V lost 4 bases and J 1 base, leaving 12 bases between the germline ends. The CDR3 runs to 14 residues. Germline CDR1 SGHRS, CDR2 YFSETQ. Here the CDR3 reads CASSPSQGSYEQYF. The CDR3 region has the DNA TGCGCCAGCAGCCCCTCGCAGGGGTCCTACGAGCAGTACTTC.

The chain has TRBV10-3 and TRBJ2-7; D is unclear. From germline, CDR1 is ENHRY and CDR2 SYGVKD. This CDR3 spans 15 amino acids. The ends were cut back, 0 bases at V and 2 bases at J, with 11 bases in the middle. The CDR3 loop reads CAISESGPDAYEQYF. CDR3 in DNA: TGTGCCATCAGTGAGTCGGGCCCGGATGCCTACGAGCAGTACTTC.

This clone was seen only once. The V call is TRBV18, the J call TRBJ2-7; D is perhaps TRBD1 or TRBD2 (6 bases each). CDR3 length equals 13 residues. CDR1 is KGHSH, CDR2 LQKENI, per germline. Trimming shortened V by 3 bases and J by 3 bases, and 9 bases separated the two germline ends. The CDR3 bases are TGTGCCAGCTCACCGGAGGGGGTCTACGAGCAGTACTTC. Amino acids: CASSPEGVYEQYF. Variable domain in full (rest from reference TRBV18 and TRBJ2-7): NAGVMQNPRHLVRRRGQEARLRCSPMKGHSHVYWYRQLPEEGLKFMVYLQKENIIDESGMPKERFSAEFPKEGPSILRIQQVVRGDSAAYFCASSPEGVYEQYFGPGTRLTVT.

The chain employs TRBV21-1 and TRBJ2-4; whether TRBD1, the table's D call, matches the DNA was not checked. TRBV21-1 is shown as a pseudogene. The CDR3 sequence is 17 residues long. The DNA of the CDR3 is TGTGCCAGCAGCAAGGAGCCCGGGACAGGGCCTGAAAACATTCAGTACTTC. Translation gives CASSKEPGTGPENIQYF.

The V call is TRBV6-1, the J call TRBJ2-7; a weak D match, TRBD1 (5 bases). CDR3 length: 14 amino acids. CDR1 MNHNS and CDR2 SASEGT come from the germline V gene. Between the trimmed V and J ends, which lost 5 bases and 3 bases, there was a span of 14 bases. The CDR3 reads CASSPRTDSYEQYF. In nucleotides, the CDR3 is TGTGCCAGCAGTCCCCGAACCGACAGCTACGAGCAGTACTTC.

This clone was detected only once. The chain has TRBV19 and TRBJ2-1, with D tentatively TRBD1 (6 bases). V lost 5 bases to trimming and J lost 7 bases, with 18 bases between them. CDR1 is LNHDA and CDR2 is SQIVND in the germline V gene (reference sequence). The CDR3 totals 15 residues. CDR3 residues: CASSQGQGIRNEQFF. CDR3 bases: TGTGCCAGTAGTCAAGGGCAGGGGATAAGGAATGAGCAGTTCTTC.